This entry lists 3 T cell receptor beta chains sequenced from one sample in a study of blood T cell repertoires in COVID-19. Using immunoSEQ multiplex PCR, the repertoire was profiled, and TCRdb retains in-frame clones only, with some absent. The sample includes more than 110,000 clones, more than 85% seen only once; the top ten take over 5%. Material: peripheral blood. The source is a human donor in a cohort sampled during active COVID-19.

The chain joins TRBV7-2 to TRBJ2-1; 8 nucleotides agree with TRBD2. J gave up 4 bases and V 5 bases, and 7 bases lay outside the gene matches. The CDR3 is 15 residues long. Per the germline V gene, CDR1 is SGHTA and CDR2 is FQGNSA. The CDR3 coding sequence is TGTGCCAGCAGCCTCTCTAGCGGGCCTTACAATGAGCAGTTCTTC. It specifies CASSLSSGPYNEQFF. Full variable domain (remainder filled in from reference TRBV7-2 and TRBJ2-1): GAGVSQSPSNKVTEKGKDVELRCDPISGHTALYWYRQSLGQGLEFLIYFQGNSAPDKSGLPSDRFSAERTGGSVSTLTIQRTQQEDSAVYLCASSLSSGPYNEQFFGPGTRLTVL.

V usage is TRBV9 and J usage is TRBJ2-1; TRBD1 agrees at 8 bases. CDR3 length equals 16 residues. The J segment lost 0 bases and the V segment lost 0 bases, leaving 2 bases of the junction unmatched. Germline CDR1 and CDR2: SGDLS and YYNGEE. The CDR3: CASSVDGTGSYNEQFF. DNA for the CDR3: TGTGCCAGCAGCGTAGATGGGACAGGCTCCTACAATGAGCAGTTCTTC.

The rearrangement links TRBV4-2 to TRBJ2-1, with unresolved D. CDR3 length: 13 residues. V was clipped by 0 bases and J by 6 bases, with 6 bases between them. Germline V gene data show CDR1 as LGHNA and CDR2 as YNFKEQ. The CDR3 sequence: CASSQDWSNEQFF. The DNA for the CDR3 is TGTGCCAGCAGCCAAGACTGGAGCAATGAGCAGTTCTTC.